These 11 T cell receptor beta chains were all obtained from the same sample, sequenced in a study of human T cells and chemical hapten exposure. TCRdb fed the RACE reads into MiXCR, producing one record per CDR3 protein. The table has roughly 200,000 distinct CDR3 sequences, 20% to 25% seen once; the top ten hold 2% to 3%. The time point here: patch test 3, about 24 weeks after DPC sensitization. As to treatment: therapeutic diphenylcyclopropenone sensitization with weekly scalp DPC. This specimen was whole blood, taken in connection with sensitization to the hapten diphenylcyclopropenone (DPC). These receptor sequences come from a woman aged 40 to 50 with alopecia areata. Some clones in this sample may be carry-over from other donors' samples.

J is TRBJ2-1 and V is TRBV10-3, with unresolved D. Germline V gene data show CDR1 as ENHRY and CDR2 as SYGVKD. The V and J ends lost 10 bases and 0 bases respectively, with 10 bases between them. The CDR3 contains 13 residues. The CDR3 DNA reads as TGTGCCACCCGAACGGTCTCCTACAATGAGCAGTTCTTC. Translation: CATRTVSYNEQFF.

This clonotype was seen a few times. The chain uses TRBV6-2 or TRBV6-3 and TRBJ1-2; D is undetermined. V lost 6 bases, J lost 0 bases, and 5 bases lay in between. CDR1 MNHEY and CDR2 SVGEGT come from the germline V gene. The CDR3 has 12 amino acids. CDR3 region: CASSESNYGYTF. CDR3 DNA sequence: TGTGCCAGCAGCGAGTCTAACTATGGCTACACCTTC.

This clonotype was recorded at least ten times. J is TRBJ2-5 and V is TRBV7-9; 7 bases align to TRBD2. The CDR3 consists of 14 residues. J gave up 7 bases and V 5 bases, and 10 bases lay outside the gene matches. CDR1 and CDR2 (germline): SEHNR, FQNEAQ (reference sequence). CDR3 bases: TGTGCCAGCAGCCCGACTAGCCAAGTCGGGACCCAGTACTTC. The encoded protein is CASSPTSQVGTQYF.

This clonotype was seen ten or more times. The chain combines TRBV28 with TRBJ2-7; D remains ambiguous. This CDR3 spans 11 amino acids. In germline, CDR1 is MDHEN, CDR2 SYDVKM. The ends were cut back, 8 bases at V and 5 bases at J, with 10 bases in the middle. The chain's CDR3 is CASSWFDEQYF. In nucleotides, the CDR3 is TGTGCCAGCTCGTGGTTCGACGAGCAGTACTTC. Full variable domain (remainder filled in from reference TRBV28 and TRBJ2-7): DVKVTQSSRYLVKRTGEKVFLECVQDMDHENMFWYRQDPGLGLRLIYFSYDVKMKEKGDIPEGYSVSREKKERFSLILESASTNQTSMYLCASSWFDEQYFGPGTRLTVT.

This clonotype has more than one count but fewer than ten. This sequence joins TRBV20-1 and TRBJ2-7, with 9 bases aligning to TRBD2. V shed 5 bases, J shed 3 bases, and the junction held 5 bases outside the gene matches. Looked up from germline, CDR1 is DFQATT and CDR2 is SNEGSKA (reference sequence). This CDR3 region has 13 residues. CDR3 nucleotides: TGCAGTGCTGGGTTGACTAGCGGCTACGAGCAGTACTTC. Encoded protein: CSAGLTSGYEQYF.

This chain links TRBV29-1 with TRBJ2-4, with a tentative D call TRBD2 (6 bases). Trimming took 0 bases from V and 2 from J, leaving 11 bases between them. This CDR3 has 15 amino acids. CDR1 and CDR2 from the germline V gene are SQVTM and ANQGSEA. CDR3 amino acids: CSVEDPEGSKNIQYF. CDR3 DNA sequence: TGCAGCGTTGAAGATCCGGAGGGATCCAAAAACATTCAGTACTTC.

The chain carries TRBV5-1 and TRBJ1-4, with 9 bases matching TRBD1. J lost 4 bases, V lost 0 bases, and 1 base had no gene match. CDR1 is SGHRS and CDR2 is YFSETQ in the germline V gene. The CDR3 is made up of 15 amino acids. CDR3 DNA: TGCGCCAGCAGCTTGGAGGGACAGGGTAATGAAAAACTGTTTTTT. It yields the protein CASSLEGQGNEKLFF.

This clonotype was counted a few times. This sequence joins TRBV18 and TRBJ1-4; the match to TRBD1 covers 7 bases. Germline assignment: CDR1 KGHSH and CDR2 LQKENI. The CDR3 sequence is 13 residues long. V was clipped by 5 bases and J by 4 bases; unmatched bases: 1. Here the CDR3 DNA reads TGTGCCAGCTCAAGGGACAGTAATGAAAAACTGTTTTTT. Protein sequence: CASSRDSNEKLFF.

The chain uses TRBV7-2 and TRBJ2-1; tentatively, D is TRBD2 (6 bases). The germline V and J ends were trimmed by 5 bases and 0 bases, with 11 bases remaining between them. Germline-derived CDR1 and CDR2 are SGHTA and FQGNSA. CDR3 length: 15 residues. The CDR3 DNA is TGTGCCAGCAGCAGGGACGGGAGCTCCTACAATGAGCAGTTCTTC. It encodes CASSRDGSSYNEQFF.

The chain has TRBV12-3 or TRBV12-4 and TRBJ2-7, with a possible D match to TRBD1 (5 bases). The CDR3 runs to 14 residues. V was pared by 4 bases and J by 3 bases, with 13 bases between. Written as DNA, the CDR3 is TGTGCCAGCAGTTCCCCTAAGGGGCGCTACGAGCAGTACTTC. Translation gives CASSSPKGRYEQYF.

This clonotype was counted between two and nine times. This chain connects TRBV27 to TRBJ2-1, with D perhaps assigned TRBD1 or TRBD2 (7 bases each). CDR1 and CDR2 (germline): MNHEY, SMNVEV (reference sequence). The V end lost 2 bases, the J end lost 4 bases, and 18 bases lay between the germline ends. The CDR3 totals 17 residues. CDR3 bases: TGTGCCAGCAGTTTAGAGACAGGGAGGGCCCTATACAATGAGCAGTTCTTC. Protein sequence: CASSLETGRALYNEQFF.